Presented here are 20 T cell receptor beta chains from one specimen sequenced in a study of blood T cell repertoires in COVID-19 (dated by TCRdb to 2018 to 2021). Library preparation was by the immunoSEQ multiplex PCR assay. TCRdb stores this immuneACCESS table with in-frame sequences only. Part of the clones is absent; in the studies checked, under half of the shortfall reflects unresolved V genes, and no reason is known for the rest. Counted in this sample were some 270,000 clones; roughly 88% of them appeared once. The ten largest clones capture approximately 4% of the sample. The sample consisted of PBMCs or T cells enriched from blood (not recorded which). The receptor source for this set is a woman in her twenties or thirties who had recovered from COVID-19.

This chain joins TRBV7-9 and TRBJ1-6; D is unclear. V dropped 2 bases and J dropped 7 bases, with 24 bases sitting between them. The germline gives CDR1 SEHNR, CDR2 FQNEAQ (reference sequence). The CDR3 totals 19 residues. The CDR3 here is CASSLRYTSTGNINSPLHF. The CDR3 DNA sequence: TGTGCCAGCAGCTTAAGATATACATCTACGGGGAATATCAATTCACCCCTCCACTTT.

This clone was recorded only once. The chain couples TRBV28 to TRBJ1-1; possibly TRBD1 for D (5 bases). V gave up 3 bases and J gave up 3 bases, with 23 bases separating them. The length of the CDR3 is 18 residues. Germline CDR1 and CDR2: MDHEN and SYDVKM. CDR3 in amino acids: CASSFSKQETKTYTEAFF. DNA of the CDR3: TGTGCCAGCAGTTTCTCGAAACAGGAGACCAAAACTTACACTGAAGCTTTCTTT.

This chain uses TRBV5-4 with TRBJ1-6, with 10 bases identical to TRBD1. In germline, CDR1 is SGHNT, CDR2 YYREEE (reference sequence). V dropped 3 bases and J dropped 8; count of bases not matched to a gene: 2. The CDR3 length is 14 residues. The CDR3 bases are TGTGCCAGCAGCTCAGGACAGGGGGATTCACCCCTCCACTTT. The encoded protein is CASSSGQGDSPLHF.

The sample holds one count of this clone. J is TRBJ1-6 and V is TRBV18; D gene unclear. The CDR3 spans 15 residues. V was shortened by 2 bases and J by 0 bases, with 5 bases between the two germline ends. Germline-derived CDR1 and CDR2 are KGHSH and LQKENI. Written as DNA, the CDR3 is TGTGCCAGCTCACCAGGGAGCTCCTATAATTCACCCCTCCACTTT. Translation: CASSPGSSYNSPLHF.

The rearrangement joins TRBV5-1 to TRBJ2-7, with unresolved D. The CDR3 extends over 15 amino acids. The V and J ends lost 5 bases and 3 bases respectively, with 18 bases between them. In germline, CDR1 is SGHRS, CDR2 YFSETQ. The DNA for the CDR3 is TGCGCCAGCAGTCTGACCGGAGCAATCAACTACGAGCAGTACTTC. The encoded protein is CASSLTGAINYEQYF.

This chain uses TRBV10-1 with TRBJ2-1; TRBD2 matches at 15 bases. The trim removed 6 bases at V and 2 bases at J, leaving 8 bases unmatched. Germline CDR1 and CDR2: WNHNN and SYGVQD (reference sequence). CDR3 length: 18 amino acids. CDR3 DNA sequence: TGCGCCAGCAGCGGGACTAGCGGGAGGTTAACGGCCTACAATGAGCAGTTCTTC. Amino acids: CASSGTSGRLTAYNEQFF.

This rearrangement joins TRBV15 to TRBJ1-6; no clear D. CDR1 is LNHNV and CDR2 is YYDKDF in the germline V gene (reference sequence). The CDR3 sequence is 13 residues long. V was cut by 11 bases and J by 1 base, with 9 bases left in between. DNA for the CDR3: TGTGCCTCCGGGAGGTCCTATAATTCACCCCTCCACTTT. Amino acid sequence: CASGRSYNSPLHF.

This rearrangement joins TRBV27 to TRBJ2-7; the match to TRBD1 covers 8 bases. This CDR3 has 14 amino acids. Germline trimming cut 5 bases from V and 5 bases from J; bases unmatched to any gene: 8. The germline gives CDR1 MNHEY, CDR2 SMNVEV (reference sequence). As DNA, the CDR3 is TGTGCCAGCAGTATCCGGGACAGGTTCCACGAGCAGTACTTC. Translation: CASSIRDRFHEQYF.

V gene TRBV5-4 combines with J gene TRBJ2-3; 8 bases agree with TRBD2. Losses at the gene ends were 1 base for V and 9 bases for J; bases not matched to a gene: 16. CDR1 is SGHNT and CDR2 is YYREEE in the germline V gene (reference sequence). This CDR3 is built from 17 residues. The CDR3 spells CASSLPSGGDGGETQYF. DNA for the CDR3: TGTGCCAGCAGCTTGCCCAGCGGGGGTGATGGGGGGGAAACGCAGTATTTT.

This chain connects TRBV6-5 to TRBJ1-4; D is perhaps TRBD1 (6 bases). Germline-derived CDR1 and CDR2 are MNHEY and SVGAGI. The CDR3 consists of 15 residues. V lost 3 bases to trimming and J lost 6 bases, with 14 bases between them. CDR3 region: CASSYQGRGDEKLFF. CDR3 coding DNA: TGTGCCAGCAGTTATCAGGGGCGTGGGGATGAAAAACTGTTTTTT.

The genes are TRBV25-1 and TRBJ2-1, with D tentatively TRBD1 (5 bases). Germline CDR1 reads MGHDK; CDR2 reads SYGVNS. CDR3 length: 14 residues. V lost 10 bases and J lost 2, with 15 bases in between. The CDR3 DNA reads TGTGCCACCGGCCCCCAAGGGGCCTACAATGAGCAGTTCTTC. Protein sequence: CATGPQGAYNEQFF.

The chain carries TRBV19 and TRBJ1-2; the D is unclear. Per germline, CDR1 LNHDA and CDR2 SQIVND (reference sequence). Trimming cost V 8 bases and J 7 bases, with 14 bases left between them. The CDR3 is 12 residues long. CDR3 nucleotide sequence: TGTGCCAGTTCTTATGCGGGCGGTGGCTACACCTTC. It yields the protein CASSYAGGGYTF.

The chain couples TRBV7-9 to TRBJ2-7; TRBD1 agrees at 8 bases. The CDR3 loop spans 14 amino acids. With 5 bases clipped from V and 6 bases from J, the junction kept 9 bases outside the gene matches. Germline lookup yields CDR1 SEHNR and CDR2 FQNEAQ (reference sequence). The CDR3 nucleotides read TGTGCCAGCAGCAATCAACTCACAGGGGGCGAGCAGTACTTC. Its protein is CASSNQLTGGEQYF.

V usage is TRBV2 and J usage is TRBJ1-2; 8 nucleotides agree with TRBD1. This CDR3 is 14 amino acids long. Germline CDR1 and CDR2: SNHLY and FYNNEI. J lost 7 bases, V lost 4 bases, and 8 bases had no gene match. The CDR3 DNA reads TGTGCCAGCAGTGGGACAGGGCGGAACCTTGGCTACACCTTC. It encodes CASSGTGRNLGYTF.

This sequence joins TRBV4-1 and TRBJ2-1, with 8 bases lining up with TRBD2. The CDR3 is 15 residues long. Germline V CDR1 and CDR2: MGHRA, YSYEKL. V was pared by 0 bases and J by 4 bases, with 2 bases of the junction left unmatched. CDR3 region: CASSQEAGAYNEQFF. The CDR3 bases are TGCGCCAGCAGCCAAGAAGCGGGGGCATACAATGAGCAGTTCTTC.

CDR3 bases: TGTGCCAGCACCGGGGTTAACCGTAATGAGCAGTTCTTC. Its translation is CASTGVNRNEQFF. The V gene is TRBV28, the J gene TRBJ2-1; tentatively, D is TRBD2 (5 bases). Trimming cost V 7 bases and J 7 bases, with 14 bases left between them. Germline loops: CDR1 MDHEN, CDR2 SYDVKM. CDR3 length equals 13 residues.

This chain joins TRBV28 and TRBJ1-5; weak D call: TRBD1 (6 bases). This CDR3 region has 11 residues. Germline-derived CDR1 and CDR2 are MDHEN and SYDVKM. Trimming removed 6 bases at V and 7 bases at J, with 7 bases between. The CDR3 region is CASRGAQPQHF. The CDR3 coding sequence is TGTGCCAGCAGGGGGGCCCAGCCCCAGCATTTT. The whole variable domain, filled in from reference TRBV28 and TRBJ1-5, reads DVKVTQSSRYLVKRTGEKVFLECVQDMDHENMFWYRQDPGLGLRLIYFSYDVKMKEKGDIPEGYSVSREKKERFSLILESASTNQTSMYLCASRGAQPQHFGDGTRLSIL.

V gene TRBV10-3 combines with J gene TRBJ2-7; a possible D gene is TRBD1 (5 bases). This CDR3 region has 14 residues. Germline lookup yields CDR1 ENHRY and CDR2 SYGVKD. Trimming left V 4 bases short and J 6 bases short, with 16 bases between. CDR3 protein: CAISGWWWGGEQYF. CDR3 sequence (DNA): TGTGCCATCAGTGGCTGGTGGTGGGGCGGCGAGCAGTACTTC.

This clone was recorded only once. J is TRBJ2-7 and V is TRBV7-8, with D tentatively TRBD1 (5 bases). The V gene's germline CDR1 is SGHVS and CDR2 FQNEAQ. There are 17 residues in the CDR3. The ends were cut back, 4 bases at V and 4 bases at J, with 23 bases in the middle. The CDR3 DNA reads TGTGCCAGCAGCTCCCCCCTCCCTTCGGTAGGGGCGTACGAGCAGTACTTC. Amino acids: CASSSPLPSVGAYEQYF.

The chain uses TRBV4-2 and TRBJ1-5; 7 bases fit TRBD1. Germline V gene sequence: CDR1 LGHNA, CDR2 YNFKEQ. The CDR3 is 18 amino acids. Losses at the gene ends were 4 bases for V and 0 bases for J; bases not matched to a gene: 12. CDR3 sequence: CASSLQGKFQDSNQPQHF. The CDR3 DNA reads TGTGCCAGCAGCCTACAGGGGAAGTTTCAGGATAGCAATCAGCCCCAGCATTTT.